The 29 T cell receptor beta chains below were found in one sample sequenced in a study of T-cell memory formation after mild COVID-19. From the 5' RACE reads, TCRdb called clonotypes with MiXCR, one entry per CDR3 protein. The data hold approximately 450,000 distinct CDR3 sequences, with 15% to 20% observed a single time. Sequences were obtained from PBMCs or a T cell subset sorted from them (not recorded which). These receptors were taken from an adult woman who had mild COVID-19 (a few samples of this study predate the infection). Cell type and time point are not known.

The CDR3 sequence: CASSYRLAGGAYEQYF. The CDR3 nucleotides are TGTGCCAGCAGCTACCGACTAGCGGGGGGCGCCTACGAGCAGTACTTC. The chain employs TRBV11-2 and TRBJ2-7, with 13 bases matching TRBD2. With V trimmed by 4 bases and J by 2 bases, 5 bases remained unmatched. The CDR3 has 16 amino acids. Germline CDR1 SGHAT, CDR2 FQNNGV.

This clonotype has a handful of counts. The chain combines TRBV12-3 or TRBV12-4 with TRBJ1-2; 9 bases line up with TRBD1. The V gene end was trimmed by 6 bases and the J gene end by 0 bases; junction bases not matched to a gene: 5. There are 15 residues in the CDR3. The CDR3 DNA follows: TGTGCCAGCAGCAACAGGGGGCTAACTAACTATGGCTACACCTTC. This gives the protein CASSNRGLTNYGYTF.

This clonotype was seen at least ten times. This chain connects TRBV9 to TRBJ1-2; no clear D gene. V dropped 4 bases and J dropped 5 bases, with 15 bases sitting between them. From germline, CDR1 is SGDLS and CDR2 YYNGEE. The CDR3 spans 14 residues. The CDR3 DNA reads TGTGCCAGCAGCCCCTCTATTGGACGGTATGGCTACACCTTC. It yields the protein CASSPSIGRYGYTF.

This clonotype occurred a few times. The chain couples TRBV11-1 to TRBJ1-1; D may be TRBD1 (6 bases). The CDR3 consists of 16 residues. The germline V gene has CDR1 SGHAT and CDR2 FQDESV (reference sequence). V was clipped by 5 bases and J by 0 bases, with 16 bases between them. This CDR3 is CASSPRTASMNTEAFF. In nucleotides, the CDR3 is TGTGCCAGCAGCCCACGGACAGCGTCAATGAACACTGAAGCTTTCTTT.

The V call is TRBV12-3 or TRBV12-4, the J call TRBJ2-2; 9 positions agree with TRBD1. Trimming cost V 5 bases and J 7 bases; bases outside gene matches: 11. The CDR3 is made up of 16 amino acids. The CDR3 here is CASSPARTGGIGELFF. The CDR3 DNA reads TGTGCCAGCAGTCCCGCCCGTACAGGGGGCATCGGGGAGCTGTTTTTT.

This clonotype was seen a handful of times. This chain connects TRBV4-1 to TRBJ1-5, with D hard to call. Per the germline V gene, CDR1 is MGHRA and CDR2 is YSYEKL. The CDR3 has 15 amino acids. V was trimmed by 0 bases and J by 3 bases, leaving 9 bases between them. CDR3 loop: CASSQDGEPNQPQHF. The CDR3 bases are TGCGCCAGCAGCCAAGACGGGGAACCCAATCAGCCCCAGCATTTT.

The rearrangement joins TRBV12-3 or TRBV12-4 to TRBJ2-7, with 9 bases fitting TRBD1. Trimming took 6 bases from V and 3 from J; bases not matched to a gene: 3. The CDR3 spans 13 residues. The CDR3 sequence is CASRSTGGYEQYF. The CDR3 nucleotides are TGTGCCAGCAGGTCGACAGGGGGCTACGAGCAGTACTTC.

This clonotype has more than one count but fewer than ten. For the CDR3, the DNA is TGTGCCATCAGTGAGGACCCCCGTTACGAGCAGTACTTC. Protein product: CAISEDPRYEQYF. This sequence joins TRBV10-3 and TRBJ2-7; D unresolved. Germline CDR1 is ENHRY and CDR2 is SYGVKD. The V gene lost 2 bases and the J gene lost 4 bases, with 9 bases spanning the gap. The CDR3 covers 13 residues.

This clonotype showed up just a few times. In DNA form, the CDR3 reads TGTGCCAGCAGCACTAGCGGGAGGGCCTCTGGGGCCAACGTCCTGACTTTC. Encoded protein: CASSTSGRASGANVLTF. V is TRBV7-8 and J is TRBJ2-6; 13 bases agree with TRBD2. There are 17 residues in the CDR3. V was clipped by 5 bases and J by 0 bases; unmatched bases: 1. In germline, CDR1 is SGHVS, CDR2 FQNEAQ.

This clonotype showed up just a few times. V is TRBV6-5 and J is TRBJ1-1, with D uncertain. CDR3 length: 15 amino acids. Germline V gene data show CDR1 as MNHEY and CDR2 as SVGAGI. Trimming shortened V by 2 bases and J by 0 bases, and 10 bases separated the two germline ends. In DNA, the CDR3 is TGTGCCAGCAGTTACCGACCAGGAATGAACACTGAAGCTTTCTTT. Residues: CASSYRPGMNTEAFF.

This rearrangement joins TRBV5-4 to TRBJ1-1; D may be TRBD1 (5 bases). The germline CDR1 and CDR2 sequences are SGHNT and YYREEE (reference sequence). The CDR3 runs to 15 residues. Trimming shortened V by 4 bases and J by 6 bases, and 19 bases separated the two germline ends. The CDR3, as DNA: TGTGCCAGCAGCCCCAGGGCAGGTGGGAAGGCTGAAGCTTTCTTT. Its translation: CASSPRAGGKAEAFF.

The CDR3 DNA follows: TGTGCCAGCAGTACGCTCCAGGGGGCTAGCTACGAGCAGTACTTC. Translated, it gives CASSTLQGASYEQYF. This rearrangement joins TRBV27 to TRBJ2-7; 8 bases map to TRBD1. J gave up 3 bases and V 5 bases, and 9 bases lay outside the gene matches. The CDR3 is made up of 15 amino acids. Germline lookup yields CDR1 MNHEY and CDR2 SMNVEV (reference sequence).

This clonotype was recorded a few times. The chain is built from TRBV5-6 and TRBJ2-1, with D hard to call. This CDR3 contains 12 residues. V lost 4 bases and J 7 bases, leaving 9 bases between the germline ends. Germline loops: CDR1 SGHDT, CDR2 YYEEEE. The CDR3 DNA sequence: TGTGCCAGCAGCCGTATGTGGAATGAGCAGTTCTTC. Residues: CASSRMWNEQFF.

The chain couples TRBV19 to TRBJ1-5, with 10 bases fitting TRBD1. V was clipped by 6 bases and J by 2 bases; unmatched bases: 4. The germline gives CDR1 LNHDA, CDR2 SQIVND (reference sequence). This CDR3 region has 15 residues. The CDR3 DNA sequence: TGTGCCAGTAGATTCGGGACAGGGGGCAATCAGCCCCAGCATTTT. The encoded protein is CASRFGTGGNQPQHF. The whole variable domain, filled in from reference TRBV19 and TRBJ1-5, reads DGGITQSPKYLFRKEGQNVTLSCEQNLNHDAMYWYRQDPGQGLRLIYYSQIVNDFQKGDIAEGYSVSREKKESFPLTVTSAQKNPTAFYLCASRFGTGGNQPQHFGDGTRLSIL.

On this clonotype itself: The junction shows a germline mismatch at one end, possibly a read error. The chain combines TRBV6-1 with TRBJ1-1, with D perhaps matching TRBD1 (5 bases). In germline, CDR1 is MNHNS, CDR2 SASEGT. CDR3 length: 14 amino acids. CDR3 sequence reads: CASSPTTGRAEWLF. DNA for the CDR3: TGTGCCAGCAGCCCTACGACGGGGCGGGCCGAATGGCTCTTT.

The chain has TRBV9 and TRBJ2-3; D unclear. CDR3 length: 14 amino acids. Per germline, CDR1 SGDLS and CDR2 YYNGEE. Trimming removed 3 bases at V and 2 bases at J, with 10 bases between. The DNA of the CDR3 is TGTGCCAGCAGCGCGACTCCGTCCACAGATACGCAGTATTTT. Amino acids: CASSATPSTDTQYF. Full variable domain (rest looked up from reference TRBV9 and TRBJ2-3): DSGVTQTPKHLITATGQRVTLRCSPRSGDLSVYWYQQSLDQGLQFLIQYYNGEERAKGNILERFSAQQFPDLHSELNLSSLELGDSALYFCASSATPSTDTQYFGPGTRLTVL.

The V gene is TRBV13, the J gene TRBJ2-1, with 9 bases identical to TRBD2. The germline CDR1 and CDR2 sequences are PRHDT and FYEKMQ (reference sequence). Unmatched junction bases numbered 7, after V lost 4 bases and J lost 6 bases. The CDR3 spans 15 residues. CDR3 sequence reads: CASSSGLASSNEQFF. In DNA form, the CDR3 reads TGTGCCAGCAGCTCCGGACTAGCGTCGAGCAATGAGCAGTTCTTC.

The J gene is TRBJ2-2, the V gene TRBV29-1, with TRBD1 matching over 9 bases. This CDR3 is 15 amino acids long. The V and J ends lost 6 bases and 0 bases, in that order; junction bases with no gene match: 5. Germline CDR1 and CDR2: SQVTM and ANQGSEA. The CDR3 sequence is CSVRTGAANTGELFF. DNA for the CDR3: TGCAGCGTACGGACAGGGGCCGCGAACACCGGGGAGCTGTTTTTT.

The V and J genes are TRBV6-5 and TRBJ2-7; perhaps D is TRBD1 or TRBD2 (5 bases each). CDR1 and CDR2 (germline): MNHEY, SVGAGI. Trimming removed 6 bases from V and 4 bases from J, with 19 bases in between. This CDR3 spans 15 amino acids. CDR3 region: CASSPAGGASYEQYF. The CDR3 region has the DNA TGTGCCAGCAGCCCTGCTGGGGGAGCTTCGTACGAGCAGTACTTC.

This clonotype was counted between two and nine times. V gene TRBV12-3 or TRBV12-4 combines with J gene TRBJ2-3, with unresolved D. The ends were cut back, 2 bases at V and 0 bases at J, with 6 bases in the middle. This CDR3 region has 14 residues. DNA of the CDR3: TGTGCCAGCAGTTTATACACTAGCACAGATACGCAGTATTTT. Translating gives CASSLYTSTDTQYF.

Written as DNA, the CDR3 is TGCAGTGCTAGTTTGCAGGGAGGTTTGAACACTGAAGCTTTCTTT. It is translated as CSASLQGGLNTEAFF. The rearrangement uses TRBV20-1 and TRBJ1-1, with D perhaps TRBD1 (5 bases). V was clipped by 3 bases and J by 0 bases, with 14 bases between them. The germline CDR1 and CDR2 sequences are DFQATT and SNEGSKA (reference sequence). CDR3 length: 15 residues.

This clonotype was seen a single time. The chain is built from TRBV7-2 and TRBJ2-1; 10 positions agree with TRBD2. The V and J ends lost 8 bases and 13 bases, in that order; junction bases with no gene match: 8. Germline loops: CDR1 SGHTA, CDR2 FQGNSA. The CDR3 extends over 12 amino acids. CDR3 in amino acids: CASGGSSGSQFF. Here the CDR3 DNA reads TGTGCCAGCGGAGGGTCTAGCGGGAGTCAGTTCTTC.

In this sample, this clonotype turned up a few times. The chain combines TRBV6-5 with TRBJ2-7, with TRBD2 matching over 11 bases. With 5 bases clipped from V and 6 bases from J, the junction kept 6 bases outside the gene matches. The CDR3 sequence is 14 residues long. Germline CDR1 is MNHEY and CDR2 is SVGAGI. The CDR3 coding sequence is TGTGCCAGCAGTACCACTAGCGGGAGCTTCGAGCAGTACTTC. Protein: CASSTTSGSFEQYF.

This sequence joins TRBV7-2 and TRBJ2-3, with D possibly matching TRBD2 (5 bases). Germline assignment: CDR1 SGHTA and CDR2 FQGNSA. The ends were cut back, 4 bases at V and 6 bases at J, with 14 bases in the middle. The CDR3 loop spans 14 amino acids. Here the CDR3 DNA reads TGTGCCAGCAGCTCGGACTCCCTAAGGGATACGCAGTATTTT. Translated: CASSSDSLRDTQYF.

V and J are TRBV7-3 and TRBJ2-5; no firm D call. The V gene's germline CDR1 is SGHTA and CDR2 FQGTGA. The V gene lost 5 bases and the J gene lost 7 bases, with 20 bases spanning the gap. The CDR3 totals 15 residues. CDR3 residues: CASSNPSDPVGTQYF. CDR3 DNA sequence: TGTGCCAGCAGCAACCCTTCCGACCCCGTGGGGACCCAGTACTTC.

This clonotype was observed many times. The chain is built from TRBV7-2 and TRBJ2-2, with a weak D call TRBD1 (6 bases). V was shortened by 4 bases and J by 0 bases, with 12 bases between the two germline ends. The germline V gene encodes CDR1 SGHTA and CDR2 FQGNSA. The CDR3 contains 16 residues. The CDR3 reads CASSSQGPSNTGELFF. Written as DNA, the CDR3 is TGTGCCAGCAGCTCGCAGGGGCCCTCGAACACCGGGGAGCTGTTTTTT.

The CDR3 DNA follows: TGTGCCAGCAGCGCCCTTGCGGAGACCCAGTACTTC. Residues: CASSALAETQYF. V gene TRBV14 combines with J gene TRBJ2-5; D not resolved. The germline V gene encodes CDR1 SGHDN and CDR2 FVKESK. The CDR3 covers 12 residues. V shed 5 bases and J shed 5 bases, with 9 bases lying between them.

V is TRBV19 and J is TRBJ2-1; 12 nucleotides match TRBD2. Germline CDR1 reads LNHDA; CDR2 reads SQIVND (reference sequence). J lost 8 bases, V lost 5 bases, and 7 bases had no gene match. This CDR3 contains 15 residues. As DNA, the CDR3 is TGTGCCAGTAGTCCTAGCGGGAGGGGGTCGGATGAGCAGTTCTTC. This encodes CASSPSGRGSDEQFF.

This clonotype was counted at least ten times. This chain joins TRBV5-1 and TRBJ1-2; TRBD1 is a possible D gene (6 bases). Germline V gives CDR1 SGHRS, CDR2 YFSETQ. The germline V and J ends were trimmed by 3 bases and 3 bases, with 12 bases remaining between them. This CDR3 is built from 14 residues. DNA of the CDR3: TGCGCCAGCAGCTCATGGGACACATACTATGGCTACACCTTC. This sequence encodes CASSSWDTYYGYTF.